The 31 T cell receptor beta chains in this list originate from one sample, sequenced in a study of T cell repertoires in cytomegalovirus infection. TCRdb reprocessed the reads with MiXCR, giving one entry per CDR3 protein. The table shows 150,000 to 190,000 distinct CDR3 sequences, with around 24% occurring only once. Sequencing used PBMCs. The receptors originated from a human donor in good health (CMV status not recorded). Some clones in this sample may be carry-over from other donors' samples.

This chain joins TRBV28 and TRBJ2-3; the match to TRBD2 covers 9 bases. Per the germline V gene, CDR1 is MDHEN and CDR2 is SYDVKM. Trimming cost V 3 bases and J 8 bases; bases outside gene matches: 9. This CDR3 comprises 15 residues. CDR3 sequence reads: CASSFTAGGQGTQYF. In DNA form, the CDR3 reads TGTGCCAGCAGTTTTACGGCGGGAGGGCAAGGTACGCAGTATTTT.

The V and J genes are TRBV5-8 and TRBJ2-6; 11 nucleotides line up with TRBD2. Germline CDR1 and CDR2: SGHTS and YDEGEE. The CDR3 has 16 residues. The V segment lost 7 bases and the J segment 4 bases; nucleotides outside the gene matches: 7. Here the CDR3 DNA reads TGTGCCAGCCGCCTAGCGGGAGGAACAGGGGCCAACGTCCTGACTTTC. It encodes CASRLAGGTGANVLTF. The full variable domain, in which reference TRBV5-8 and TRBJ2-6 provide the parts outside the CDR3, is EAGVTQSPTHLIKTRGQQATLRCSPISGHTSVYWYQQALGLGLQFLLWYDEGEERNRGNFPPRFSGRQFPNYSSELNVNALELEDSALYLCASRLAGGTGANVLTFGAGSRLTVL.

This clonotype was counted many times. V gene TRBV20-1 combines with J gene TRBJ1-2, with D maybe TRBD1 (5 bases). Trimming shortened V by 2 bases and J by 5 bases, and 12 bases separated the two germline ends. The CDR3 totals 13 residues. The germline V gene encodes CDR1 DFQATT and CDR2 SNEGSKA (reference sequence). Here the CDR3 reads CSARRLGEYGYTF. Here the CDR3 DNA reads TGCAGTGCTAGAAGATTGGGGGAATATGGCTACACCTTC.

This clonotype was observed many times. The chain employs TRBV7-2 and TRBJ2-3, with 11 bases fitting TRBD2. There are 16 residues in the CDR3. Germline CDR1 and CDR2: SGHTA and FQGNSA. V lost 3 bases to trimming and J lost 2 bases; unmatched junction nucleotides: 4. The CDR3 DNA follows: TGTGCCAGCAGCTTTAGACTAGCGGGGACCACAGATACGCAGTATTTT. Amino acid sequence: CASSFRLAGTTDTQYF.

This clonotype was counted a few times. The chain couples TRBV11-2 to TRBJ2-2; D may match TRBD1 or TRBD2 (7 bases each). The CDR3 spans 15 residues. Germline CDR1 reads SGHAT; CDR2 reads FQNNGV. The germline V and J ends were trimmed by 2 bases and 6 bases, with 13 bases remaining between them. Written as DNA, the CDR3 is TGTGCCAGCAGCTTACAGGGGGGGTTTCCCGGGGAGCTGTTTTTT. As protein: CASSLQGGFPGELFF.

The chain couples TRBV20-1 to TRBJ2-5; D perhaps matches TRBD1 (6 bases). Trimming pared 3 bases from V and 5 bases from J, leaving 16 bases between. The CDR3 has 14 residues. CDR1 DFQATT and CDR2 SNEGSKA come from the germline V gene (reference sequence). The CDR3, as DNA: TGCAGTGCTAGCCCGACAGGCCTCGGGGAGACCCAGTACTTC. It specifies CSASPTGLGETQYF.

In this sample, this clonotype turned up many times. V usage is TRBV7-2 and J usage is TRBJ1-2; 8 bases line up with TRBD1. V lost 4 bases, J lost 8 bases, and 12 bases stayed unmatched. The CDR3 spans 15 residues. Germline-derived CDR1 and CDR2 are SGHTA and FQGNSA. DNA for the CDR3: TGTGCCAGCAGCTCCCGGGGACAGGAGAGCGGGGGCTACACCTTC. It encodes CASSSRGQESGGYTF.

Many counts were recorded for this clonotype. The chain couples TRBV12-3 or TRBV12-4 to TRBJ2-1; D possibly uses TRBD1 or TRBD2 (6 bases each). Between the trimmed V and J ends, which lost 6 bases and 2 bases, there was a span of 14 bases. The CDR3 has 15 residues. CDR3 protein: CASRGGGPAYNEQFF. The DNA for the CDR3 is TGTGCCAGCAGAGGAGGGGGTCCGGCCTACAATGAGCAGTTCTTC.

This clonotype was observed a few times. This chain uses TRBV6-2 or TRBV6-3 with TRBJ2-2; 9 bases fit TRBD1. The germline gives CDR1 MNHEY, CDR2 SVGEGT. CDR3 length: 16 amino acids. Trimming cost V 7 bases and J 3 bases; bases outside gene matches: 9. CDR3 sequence: CASTSSGQGYTGELFF. Written as DNA, the CDR3 is TGTGCCAGCACCTCATCGGGACAGGGATACACCGGGGAGCTGTTTTTT.

This clonotype was counted ten times or more. The rearrangement joins TRBV12-3 or TRBV12-4 to TRBJ2-4, with 15 bases lining up with TRBD2. This CDR3 is built from 18 residues. The ends lost 5 bases at V and 0 bases at J; junction bases unmatched: 5. The CDR3 nucleotides read TGTGCCAGCAGTCTGGGGACTAGCGGGAGGCTAGCCAAAAACATTCAGTACTTC. This gives the protein CASSLGTSGRLAKNIQYF.

This clonotype was seen at least ten times. V usage is TRBV28 and J usage is TRBJ2-7, with D hard to call. This CDR3 spans 12 amino acids. V was shortened by 3 bases and J by 8 bases, with 11 bases between the two germline ends. CDR1 and CDR2 (germline): MDHEN, SYDVKM. CDR3 bases: TGTGCCAGCAGTTTTCCTCAACCCCAGCAGTACTTC. Amino acid sequence: CASSFPQPQQYF.

The V gene is TRBV30, the J gene TRBJ2-4; 9 positions match TRBD1. With 1 base clipped from V and 0 bases from J, the junction kept 1 base outside the gene matches. In germline, CDR1 is GTSNPN, CDR2 SVGIG (reference sequence). CDR3 length equals 15 residues. CDR3 in amino acids: CAWSEDRGAKNIQYF. CDR3 bases: TGTGCCTGGAGTGAGGACAGGGGAGCCAAAAACATTCAGTACTTC. Variable domain in full (rest from reference TRBV30 and TRBJ2-4): SQTIHQWPATLVQPVGSPLSLECTVEGTSNPNLYWYRQAAGRGLQLLFYSVGIGQISSEVPQNLSASRPQDRQFILSSKKLLLSDSGFYLCAWSEDRGAKNIQYFGAGTRLSVL.

The chain carries TRBV20-1 and TRBJ1-4; D remains ambiguous. V lost 3 bases and J 4 bases, leaving 12 bases between the germline ends. In germline, CDR1 is DFQATT, CDR2 SNEGSKA (reference sequence). The CDR3 is 14 amino acids. The CDR3 nucleotides are TGCAGTGCTAGCGATTACACGGATAATGAAAAACTGTTTTTT. Its protein product is CSASDYTDNEKLFF.

This clonotype was recorded many times. The V and J genes are TRBV7-9 and TRBJ2-7, with D perhaps matching TRBD2 (5 bases). V was clipped by 4 bases and J by 7 bases, with 17 bases between them. This CDR3 has 14 amino acids. Germline V CDR1 and CDR2: SEHNR, FQNEAQ (reference sequence). The CDR3 DNA follows: TGTGCCAGCAGCTCGACTACCGGGCCCCCGGAGCAGTACTTC. Translated: CASSSTTGPPEQYF. Using reference TRBV7-9 and TRBJ2-7 for the parts outside the CDR3, the full variable domain is DTGVSQNPRHKITKRGQNVTFRCDPISEHNRLYWYRQTLGQGPEFLTYFQNEAQLEKSRLLSDRFSAERPKGSFSTLEIQRTEQGDSAMYLCASSSTTGPPEQYFGPGTRLTVT.

V and J are TRBV2 and TRBJ1-5; a possible D gene is TRBD1 (5 bases). Germline V lookup: CDR1 SNHLY, CDR2 FYNNEI. The CDR3 consists of 14 residues. With 4 bases removed from V and 0 bases from J, the gap between germline ends came to 7 bases. The CDR3 DNA follows: TGTGCCAGCAGTGGTCAGGGTAGCAATCAGCCCCAGCATTTT. Encoded protein: CASSGQGSNQPQHF.

This clonotype appeared a few times. The rearrangement links TRBV12-3 or TRBV12-4 to TRBJ1-2; D is unclear. The CDR3 is 14 amino acids. V was trimmed by 4 bases and J by 2 bases, leaving 11 bases between them. The CDR3 DNA reads TGTGCCAGCAGTTCCGCGTGGGAGAACTATGGCTACACCTTC. As protein: CASSSAWENYGYTF.

This clonotype showed up just a few times. The V gene is TRBV11-2, the J gene TRBJ2-7, with D perhaps matching TRBD1 (5 bases). The ends were cut back, 2 bases at V and 2 bases at J, with 7 bases in the middle. The germline gives CDR1 SGHAT, CDR2 FQNNGV. The CDR3 consists of 13 residues. The CDR3 sequence is CASSLRTTYEQYF. The CDR3 DNA sequence: TGTGCCAGCAGCTTACGGACAACCTACGAGCAGTACTTC.

This clonotype was counted a few times. J is TRBJ2-3 and V is TRBV27; the match to TRBD2 covers 7 bases. CDR3 length: 15 amino acids. Germline lookup yields CDR1 MNHEY and CDR2 SMNVEV (reference sequence). V lost 7 bases and J lost 1; bases outside the gene matches: 8. The CDR3 DNA follows: TGTGCCAGCAACTGGGGGAGGGCCGGCACAGATACGCAGTATTTT. Amino acid sequence: CASNWGRAGTDTQYF.

V and J are TRBV3-1 and TRBJ2-1; 10 positions agree with TRBD2. CDR1 LGHDT and CDR2 YNNKEL come from the germline V gene (reference sequence). V was clipped by 1 base and J by 8 bases; unmatched bases: 8. The CDR3 contains 16 residues. The CDR3 loop is CASSQGASGGGDEQFF. The CDR3 DNA reads as TGTGCCAGCAGCCAAGGGGCTAGCGGGGGAGGCGATGAGCAGTTCTTC.

This clonotype was observed a handful of times. The chain employs TRBV5-6 and TRBJ2-4, with 7 bases fitting TRBD2. Per germline, CDR1 SGHDT and CDR2 YYEEEE. The junction had 9 bases not matched to a gene; V was cut back by 0 bases and J by 0 bases. The length of the CDR3 is 18 residues. The CDR3 sequence is CASSLGLADMLAKNIQYF. CDR3 DNA sequence: TGTGCCAGCAGCTTGGGGCTAGCGGATATGCTAGCCAAAAACATTCAGTACTTC.

The chain couples TRBV20-1 to TRBJ2-2; 10 nucleotides match TRBD1. J gave up 3 bases and V 6 bases, and 16 bases lay outside the gene matches. This CDR3 has 18 residues. The germline V gene has CDR1 DFQATT and CDR2 SNEGSKA (reference sequence). Written as DNA, the CDR3 is TGCAGTGCACCCCGGGACAGGGGTCTTAGCGGGGACACCGGGGAGCTGTTTTTT. It yields the protein CSAPRDRGLSGDTGELFF.

The rearrangement joins TRBV19 to TRBJ2-1, with D maybe TRBD2 (5 bases). V gave up 6 bases and J gave up 8 bases, with 20 bases separating them. The CDR3 runs to 15 residues. Germline values: CDR1 LNHDA, CDR2 SQIVND (reference sequence). Here the CDR3 reads CASRDIAPGYDEQFF. DNA for the CDR3: TGTGCCAGTAGAGATATAGCGCCAGGTTACGATGAGCAGTTCTTC.

The chain joins TRBV19 to TRBJ1-1; no clear D gene. The germline V and J ends were trimmed by 0 bases and 0 bases, with 5 bases remaining between them. The germline V gene encodes CDR1 LNHDA and CDR2 SQIVND (reference sequence). The CDR3 has 14 residues. The DNA for the CDR3 is TGTGCCAGTAGTATAGATCGGGTGAACACTGAAGCTTTCTTT. This gives the protein CASSIDRVNTEAFF.

There are a few counts of this clonotype. The chain has TRBV28 and TRBJ2-1; D tentatively fits TRBD1 or TRBD2 (5 bases each). The V gene's germline CDR1 is MDHEN and CDR2 SYDVKM. Between the trimmed V and J ends, which lost 8 bases and 5 bases, there was a span of 16 bases. The CDR3 runs 14 residues. The CDR3 sequence is CASLGERGHNEQFF. In DNA, the CDR3 is TGTGCCAGCCTGGGGGAGAGAGGACACAATGAGCAGTTCTTC. Filled out from reference TRBV28 and TRBJ2-1, the complete variable domain reads DVKVTQSSRYLVKRTGEKVFLECVQDMDHENMFWYRQDPGLGLRLIYFSYDVKMKEKGDIPEGYSVSREKKERFSLILESASTNQTSMYLCASLGERGHNEQFFGPGTRLTVL.

The chain has TRBV28 and TRBJ2-1, with TRBD2 as a possible D gene (5 bases). The CDR3 runs 11 residues. The germline CDR1 and CDR2 sequences are MDHEN and SYDVKM. Trimming stripped 6 bases from V and 15 bases from J, with 15 bases between. The CDR3 region is CASSSGLPGFF. The CDR3 DNA sequence: TGTGCCAGCAGCTCCGGACTGCCCGGGTTCTTC.

This clonotype appeared many times. DNA for the CDR3: TGTGCCAGCAGCTTAGTGGGCGGGGGGAGCACAGATACGCAGTATTTT. It codes for CASSLVGGGSTDTQYF. The chain is built from TRBV11-2 and TRBJ2-3, with 8 nucleotides matching TRBD2. The germline CDR1 and CDR2 sequences are SGHAT and FQNNGV. The CDR3 runs to 16 residues. Trimming cost V 1 base and J 0 bases; bases outside gene matches: 3.

This clonotype appeared many times. This chain uses TRBV10-3 with TRBJ2-7, with D possibly TRBD1 on 5 matching bases. Trimming pared 3 bases from V and 2 bases from J, leaving 11 bases between. Germline CDR1 reads ENHRY; CDR2 reads SYGVKD. The CDR3 is 14 amino acids. The chain's CDR3 is CAISENPRAYEQYF. CDR3 nucleotides: TGTGCCATCAGTGAAAATCCCAGGGCCTACGAGCAGTACTTC.

The chain joins TRBV7-3 to TRBJ2-1, with a tentative D call TRBD2 (5 bases). The germline gives CDR1 SGHTA, CDR2 FQGTGA. V lost 0 bases to trimming and J lost 6 bases, with 6 bases between them. This CDR3 has 13 residues. For the CDR3, the DNA is TGTGCCAGCAGCTTAACGGGAGTCAATGAGCAGTTCTTC. Protein: CASSLTGVNEQFF.

The V gene is TRBV30, the J gene TRBJ1-5; D gene unclear. Trimming cost V 2 bases and J 0 bases, with 11 bases left between them. CDR3 length: 15 amino acids. CDR1 and CDR2 from the germline V gene are GTSNPN and SVGIG (reference sequence). The CDR3, as DNA: TGTGCCTGGAGTCTTCAACAGCATAGCAATCAGCCCCAGCATTTT. Amino acid sequence: CAWSLQQHSNQPQHF.

Comments on this clonotype: This clone may be a read error of a much larger clone one base away. The chain combines TRBV7-2 with TRBJ2-2; TRBD2 matches 14 bases. Trimming at V came to 1 base and at J to 7 bases, leaving 5 bases not matched to a gene. This CDR3 spans 17 amino acids. Germline CDR1 and CDR2: SGHTA and FQGNSA. The CDR3 protein is CASSLVTSGRADGELFF. The CDR3 nucleotides read TGTGCCAGCAGCTTAGTGACTAGCGGGAGGGCCGACGGGGAGCTGTTTTTT.

This clonotype was counted a few times. This may arise from a read error, as a much more abundant clone is one base away. The rearrangement joins TRBV7-8 to TRBJ1-4, with D unclear. The CDR3 contains 15 residues. Germline V CDR1 and CDR2: SGHVS, FQNEAQ. The CDR3 protein is CASSRQIATNQKLFF. Written as DNA, the CDR3 is TGTGCCAGCAGCCGTCAGATCGCAACTAATCAAAAACTGTTTTTT.